These 27 T cell receptor beta chains share one sample of origin, sequenced in a study of blood T cells in healthy people across ages. Alongside a J-beta primer mix, a sample-barcoded 5' primer served in a second PCR lasting about 7 to 11 cycles. From the 5' RACE reads, TCRdb called clonotypes with MiXCR, one entry per CDR3 protein. Counted here are about 930,000 distinct CDR3 sequences, around 29% occurring once; the ten biggest clones make up 10% to 13%. These data were also filed under a second study, of T cells of mothers and their children.

The sequenced material came from blood. These TCRs come from a woman between 40 and 50 years old in good health.

Comment on this clonotype: The junction departs from the called germline gene at one end, perhaps through a read error. The rearrangement uses TRBV29-1 and TRBJ1-3; D possibly corresponds to TRBD1 (5 bases). In germline, CDR1 is SQVTM, CDR2 ANQGSEA. The CDR3 has 14 amino acids. The DNA for the CDR3 is TGCAGCGTTGTAGGGGCCCGGTCTGGAAACACCGTATATTTT. This codes for CSVVGARSGNTVYF. The variable domain in full, with the rest retrieved from reference TRBV29-1 and TRBJ1-3, is SAVISQKPSRDICQRGTSLTIQCQVDSQVTMMFWYRQQPGQSLTLIATANQGSEATYESGFVIDKFPISRPNLTFSTLTVSNMSPEDSSIYLCSVVGARSGNTVYFGEGSWLTVV.

This clonotype was detected ten times or more. The chain couples TRBV20-1 to TRBJ2-7; perhaps TRBD2 as D (6 bases). Germline lookup yields CDR1 DFQATT and CDR2 SNEGSKA (reference sequence). Deletions cut 0 bases from V and 0 bases from J, with 18 bases between. The CDR3 spans 17 residues. CDR3 amino acids: CSAREPSRERSSYEQYF. Here the CDR3 DNA reads TGCAGTGCTAGAGAACCCTCCCGGGAGCGGAGCTCCTACGAGCAGTACTTC.

This clonotype has more than one count but fewer than ten. This rearrangement joins TRBV4-2 to TRBJ1-1; 8 bases agree with TRBD1. V gave up 4 bases and J gave up 2 bases; unmatched junction bases: 6. In germline, CDR1 is LGHNA, CDR2 YNFKEQ. This CDR3 is 15 amino acids long. CDR3 protein: CASSPRTGFNTEAFF. The CDR3 nucleotides are TGTGCCAGCAGCCCTCGGACAGGGTTCAACACTGAAGCTTTCTTT.

The sample holds a few counts of this clonotype. V and J are TRBV28 and TRBJ2-1; D may be TRBD2 (5 bases). The CDR3 covers 9 residues. CDR1 and CDR2 (germline): MDHEN, SYDVKM. In nucleotides, the CDR3 is TGTGCTACCGGCGGGGAGCAGTTCTTC. It is translated as CATGGEQFF.

The V and J genes are TRBV7-6 and TRBJ1-2, with 9 bases identical to TRBD1. The V gene's germline CDR1 is SGHVS and CDR2 FNYEAQ. This CDR3 is 15 amino acids long. V lost 1 base to trimming and J lost 8 bases; unmatched junction nucleotides: 8. CDR3 in amino acids: CASSLDRGPLRGYTF. The CDR3, as DNA: TGTGCCAGCAGCTTAGACAGGGGGCCTCTTAGGGGCTACACCTTC.

The rearrangement uses TRBV7-3 and TRBJ2-3, with TRBD1 as a possible D gene (6 bases). CDR1 and CDR2 (germline): SGHTA, FQGTGA. Trimming left V 6 bases short and J 2 bases short, with 24 bases between. This CDR3 has 18 amino acids. The CDR3 loop is CASSFKRGWGPYTDTQYF. CDR3 DNA sequence: TGTGCCAGCAGTTTTAAAAGGGGGTGGGGACCTTACACAGATACGCAGTATTTT.

This chain uses TRBV28 with TRBJ2-4; a possible D gene is TRBD1 (6 bases). The closer fit of TRBJ2-7 to the DNA end suggests the J call may be wrong. The germline V gene has CDR1 MDHEN and CDR2 SYDVKM. This CDR3 comprises 14 residues. CDR3 loop: CASRGRQETYEQYF. In nucleotides, the CDR3 is TGTGCCAGCAGGGGCCGACAGGAGACCTACGAGCAGTACTTC.

This clonotype was picked up a small number of times. The chain uses TRBV7-9 and TRBJ1-1; D perhaps matches TRBD1 (5 bases). Trimming removed 10 bases from V and 6 bases from J, with 18 bases in between. CDR1 and CDR2 (germline): SEHNR, FQNEAQ (reference sequence). The length of the CDR3 is 13 residues. CDR3 in DNA: TGTGCCAAGTCCCCGGCGGGGCTGCCTGAAGCTTTCTTT. It is translated as CAKSPAGLPEAFF.

Only a few counts were recorded for this clonotype. The V and J genes are TRBV5-1 and TRBJ1-4; unclear D gene. The germline CDR1 and CDR2 sequences are SGHRS and YFSETQ. The V end was cut by 3 bases, the J end by 8 bases, with 14 bases between. This CDR3 is built from 14 residues. The CDR3 bases are TGCGCCAGCAGCTCGGGTGCGGGCGGCGAAAAACTGTTTTTT. As protein: CASSSGAGGEKLFF.

This clonotype was counted between two and nine times. V is TRBV3-1 and J is TRBJ2-1, with 12 bases aligning to TRBD2. CDR1 is LGHDT, CDR2 YNNKEL, per germline (reference sequence). The V gene end was trimmed by 0 bases and the J gene end by 9 bases; junction bases not matched to a gene: 3. The CDR3 is 15 residues long. As DNA, the CDR3 is TGTGCCAGCAGCCAAGAGACTAGCGGGGGTCTTGAGCAGTTCTTC. Translated: CASSQETSGGLEQFF.

This clonotype was picked up many times. This chain uses TRBV6-5 with TRBJ2-7; maybe TRBD2 (5 bases). Trimming shortened V by 0 bases and J by 6 bases, and 12 bases separated the two germline ends. The germline gives CDR1 MNHEY, CDR2 SVGAGI. The CDR3 contains 14 residues. The chain's CDR3 is CASSYSRLAGEQYF. The CDR3 DNA sequence: TGTGCCAGCAGTTACTCGAGGCTAGCTGGCGAGCAGTACTTC.

This clonotype occurred many times. The chain uses TRBV28 and TRBJ1-2, with D maybe TRBD1 (5 bases). V shed 8 bases and J shed 2 bases, with 18 bases lying between them. CDR1 MDHEN and CDR2 SYDVKM come from the germline V gene. The CDR3 is 15 amino acids. The CDR3 DNA sequence: TGTGCCAGCGGATCCTCAGGGTCCGGCAACTATGGCTACACCTTC. Translating gives CASGSSGSGNYGYTF.

This clonotype was counted ten times or more. V usage is TRBV5-1 and J usage is TRBJ2-6; unclear D gene. This CDR3 is 15 amino acids long. Deletions cut 2 bases from V and 0 bases from J, with 6 bases between. Germline lookup yields CDR1 SGHRS and CDR2 YFSETQ. CDR3 DNA: TGCGCCAGCAGCTTACAGCCCTCTGGGGCCAACGTCCTGACTTTC. Translation: CASSLQPSGANVLTF.

The rearrangement uses TRBV20-1 and TRBJ2-1, with a weak D call TRBD2 (6 bases). CDR3 size: 14 residues. Germline loops: CDR1 DFQATT, CDR2 SNEGSKA (reference sequence). Trimming removed 4 bases at V and 2 bases at J, with 12 bases between. CDR3 coding DNA: TGCAGTGCTATTCGGGAGTTGGCCTACAATGAGCAGTTCTTC. Its translation: CSAIRELAYNEQFF.

This clonotype was found a few times. DNA for the CDR3: TGTGCCAGCGCCCAGGGGAGGGAGACCCAGTACTTC. It encodes CASAQGRETQYF. The chain joins TRBV7-2 to TRBJ2-5; D is perhaps TRBD1 or TRBD2 (6 bases each). The germline CDR1 and CDR2 sequences are SGHTA and FQGNSA. The CDR3 covers 12 residues. V lost 8 bases, J lost 5 bases, and 12 bases lay in between.

The chain combines TRBV7-9 with TRBJ2-5; 8 bases are a match to TRBD2. The CDR3 runs 14 residues. Germline V gene lookup returns CDR1 SEHNR and CDR2 FQNEAQ (reference sequence). J lost 4 bases, V lost 6 bases, and 7 bases had no gene match. The CDR3 DNA sequence: TGTGCCAGCAGACCCGGGGGGGGTACAGAGACCCAGTACTTC. This gives the protein CASRPGGGTETQYF.

There are a few counts of this clonotype. This chain links TRBV6-5 with TRBJ2-5; 7 bases line up with TRBD2. Germline CDR1 reads MNHEY; CDR2 reads SVGAGI. The V segment lost 6 bases and the J segment 11 bases; nucleotides outside the gene matches: 9. CDR3 length: 12 residues. The CDR3 spells CASSQNGGKQYF. In nucleotides, the CDR3 is TGTGCCAGCAGCCAAAACGGGGGGAAGCAGTACTTC.

At least ten counts were recorded for this clonotype. The CDR3 sequence: CASSPPGGLYEQYF. CDR3 in DNA: TGTGCCAGCAGCCCACCGGGGGGCCTCTACGAGCAGTACTTC. The chain is built from TRBV7-4 and TRBJ2-7; tentatively, D is TRBD2 (7 bases). V was cut by 5 bases and J by 3 bases, with 14 bases left in between. Per germline, CDR1 SGHVT and CDR2 SQSDAQ. The CDR3 totals 14 residues.

J is TRBJ1-5 and V is TRBV19; no clear D. V was pared by 6 bases and J by 6 bases, with 12 bases between. From germline, CDR1 is LNHDA and CDR2 SQIVND (reference sequence). The CDR3 is 13 residues long. The CDR3: CASRSRESQPQHF. CDR3 in DNA: TGTGCCAGTAGATCGAGGGAGTCTCAGCCCCAGCATTTT.

The V call is TRBV28, the J call TRBJ1-1; 9 bases map to TRBD1. Germline values: CDR1 MDHEN, CDR2 SYDVKM. CDR3 length: 16 residues. The junction had 4 bases not matched to a gene; V was cut back by 2 bases and J by 0 bases. The CDR3 sequence: CASSLGTGLMNTEAFF. DNA for the CDR3: TGTGCCAGCAGTTTAGGGACAGGGCTTATGAACACTGAAGCTTTCTTT.

Ten or more counts support this clonotype. The rearrangement joins TRBV5-1 to TRBJ2-7; D uncertain. Per germline, CDR1 SGHRS and CDR2 YFSETQ. The V end lost 9 bases, the J end lost 0 bases, and 13 bases lay between the germline ends. CDR3 length: 13 residues. CDR3 bases: TGCGCCACCCGGACGGAGAGCTCCTACGAGCAGTACTTC. Its translation is CATRTESSYEQYF.

The table lists this clonotype with a few counts. The gene calls are TRBV6-2 or TRBV6-3 and TRBJ2-5, with TRBD2 as a possible D gene (5 bases). With 2 bases removed from V and 5 bases from J, the gap between germline ends came to 18 bases. CDR1 is MNHEY, CDR2 SVGEGT, per germline. The CDR3 spans 16 residues. This chain's CDR3 is CASSYLEKRPRETQYF. Here the CDR3 DNA reads TGTGCCAGCAGTTACCTCGAGAAGCGGCCAAGGGAGACCCAGTACTTC.

This CDR3 is CASSRGVPIDTQYF. The DNA of the CDR3 is TGTGCCAGCAGCCGGGGGGTACCAATAGATACGCAGTATTTT. V gene TRBV7-3 combines with J gene TRBJ2-3, with 7 bases that match TRBD2. Germline lookup yields CDR1 SGHTA and CDR2 FQGTGA. CDR3 length: 14 amino acids. V was pared by 5 bases and J by 5 bases, with 7 bases of the junction left unmatched.

In nucleotides, the CDR3 is TGCAGTGCTAGGGCTCTCCGCGCTGAAACGCAGTATTTT. Residues: CSARALRAETQYF. The chain carries TRBV20-1 and TRBJ2-3; D call uncertain. Germline-derived CDR1 and CDR2 are DFQATT and SNEGSKA (reference sequence). The CDR3 covers 13 residues. With 3 bases removed from V and 9 bases from J, the gap between germline ends came to 16 bases.

V and J are TRBV24-1 and TRBJ2-2; D might be TRBD2 (7 bases). This CDR3 has 15 amino acids. Germline V gives CDR1 KGHDR, CDR2 SFDVKD. V was clipped by 5 bases and J by 6 bases, with 15 bases between them. In nucleotides, the CDR3 is TGTGCCACCAGTGCCCCGAGGGGGGGGCCCGGGGAGCTGTTTTTT. Amino acids: CATSAPRGGPGELFF.

This clonotype was detected only a few times. The V call is TRBV10-3, the J call TRBJ1-5; D possibly corresponds to TRBD1 (6 bases). Trimming stripped 1 base from V and 6 bases from J, with 10 bases between. In germline, CDR1 is ENHRY, CDR2 SYGVKD. The CDR3 loop spans 14 amino acids. DNA for the CDR3: TGTGCCATCAGTGAGTGGGGGGCCGGTCAGCCCCAGCATTTT. It encodes CAISEWGAGQPQHF.

Of note for this clonotype: A much larger clone differs from this one at a single base, so this may be a read error. Because the CDR3's place on the DNA is in doubt, the DNA is left out and the CDR3 is given as listed by TCRdb. The V and J genes are TRBV5-1 and TRBJ2-5. Per the germline V gene, CDR1 is SGHRS and CDR2 is YFSETQ. The CDR3 spans 17 residues, counting both ends. The CDR3: CASSHEFFGQSSYEQYF.